This T cell receptor beta chain was obtained from a study of cytomegalovirus exposure and HLA in healthy donors (dated by TCRdb to 2016 to 2017). Study-level background: An earlier analysis of several hundred of the donors reported approximately 280 Gb of sequence data and some 110 million unique TCR beta sequences obtained from around 190 million T cells. Of the roughly 400 genotyped donors, over 80% were placed in the genetic ancestry cluster associated with self-reported Caucasian donors. Along with the approximately 700-subject first cohort, a separate validation cohort of over a hundred different subjects was used. Rather than drawing on any new phenotypic data, the later analysis identified candidate immune exposures from TCR beta sequences and the way those sequences occurred across donors. The study used immunosequencing to profile the T cell repertoires of hundreds of subjects and linked those repertoires to cytomegalovirus serostatus. Donor age, sex, ethnicity and CMV serostatus were collected together with the repertoire data. To decide whether each TCR beta V gene segment behaved as functional or pseudogenic, an earlier analysis of 587 of the donors relied on high-throughput TCR beta sequencing. To predict cytomegalovirus infection status, the study combined high-throughput TCR immunosequencing, statistical association of individual TCRs with disease status, and machine learning. The aim of the study was to test whether cataloging public T cell receptors could identify signatures of past pathogen exposure. Typing coverage varied by locus: roughly 629-630 donors for A, B, C, DRB1 and DQB1; 522 for DQA1; over 600 for DPA1; 400 to 480 for DPB1. In a later genetic analysis, genome-wide SNP genotypes for about 65% of the roughly 700 donors were used, and that subset was treated as a discovery cohort. An early release covering more than 500 HLA-typed donors comprised about 300 gigabases of sequencing data and 65 million to 100 million unique TCR sequences. Class I and class II HLA loci were covered by the typing at four-digit resolution. Among about 360 genotyped donors of the cohort, an average of about 240,000 unique TCR beta nucleotide sequences were sequenced per donor, 15% to 20% of them non-productive. Every discovery cohort repertoire had been produced on one sequencing platform. A later analysis re-analyzed previously published TCR beta repertoires from approximately 700 donors and added high-resolution HLA genotyping to study TCR occurrence patterns. Four to six DR-DQ haplotypes were handled as single units for association and clustering because linkage in the cohort was strong.

V lost 0 bases and J lost 6 bases; the stretch between them is 11 bases long. In the germline V gene, CDR1 corresponds to WSHSY and CDR2 to SAAADI. The CDR3 measures 14 amino acids from cysteine to phenylalanine. Only CDR3 DNA remains: 42 bases, in frame from the first base. Libraries were made using the immunoSEQ multiplex PCR assay. For the multiplex PCR, a mixture combining 60 forward primers for TCR Vbeta segments and 13 reverse primers for TCR Jbeta segments was used. The CDR3 region of rearranged TCR beta genes was amplified from genomic DNA by a multiplex PCR assay. Amplified TCR beta libraries were sequenced as 87-base-pair reads on the Illumina HiSeq System. As for the authors' bioinformatics: Across the 600 to 700 repertoires, a later analysis counted some 81 million unique TCR beta chains, roughly 11 million of which were shared by at least two donors. A nearest-neighbor algorithm error-corrected the raw reads and collapsed the reads into unique sequences, merging closely related sequences to remove PCR and sequencing errors. Alignment of CDR3 sequences to IMGT reference sequences was used to assign V, D and J gene segments. Each retained sequence needed at least a six-nucleotide match to both a V gene segment and a J gene segment. A rearrangement was called productive if the CDR3 had no stop codons and remained in frame with V and J, and every other rearrangement was called non-productive. Following IMGT convention, CDR3 was defined as the stretch from the second conserved V-encoded cysteine to the conserved J-encoded phenylalanine. Sequences without an unambiguous match to a single V gene segment were excluded from the earlier analysis of several hundred of the donors. An earlier analysis of approximately 590 of the donors called V segments functional above 56.7% productive rearrangements and segregating when the between-donor standard deviation exceeded 5%. To diagnose cytomegalovirus status from the catalog of TCR beta chain sequences, a statistical classification framework was built. In a later analysis, V and J genes were assigned by comparing TCR nucleotide sequences against IMGT/GENE-DB human TR gene sequences. Using the TCRdist pipeline, a later analysis assigned CDR3 sequences along with most-parsimonious VDJ recombination scenarios. A later analysis defined each TCR beta chain by its CDR3 amino acid sequence plus V-gene family, and excluded reads lacking a unique V-gene family. A later analysis removed 550 to 650 highly shared, low-generation-probability nucleotide sequences to deal with suspected cross-contamination and a sequencing artifact. In a later analysis, a clonal expansion index was calculated for each public chain from normalized within-repertoire ranks of inferred template counts. In a later analysis, generation probabilities were computed with a VDJ recombination model fitted to out-of-frame rearrangements, and the resulting probabilities were checked against IGoR. Hypergeometric tests were used in a later analysis to score TCR-TCR, TCR-HLA and TCR-CMV co-occurrence, with a repertoire-size bias correction applied to the TCR pairs. In a later analysis, false discovery rates were estimated by permuting HLA or CMV assignments 20 times. In a later analysis, co-occurring TCRs were grouped using DBSCAN, and TCRdist sequence similarity was added for clustering within HLA-allele-positive subsets. Repertoires with fewer than 30,000 or more than 120,000 public chains were left out of co-occurrence clustering, as were four to six repertoires with anomalous nucleotide sharing. TCRdb re-hosts the immuneACCESS table, in-frame sequences only. Its copies lack some clones; in the studies checked, an unresolved V gene accounts for under half of them, and the cause for the rest is not known. That table is the source of V, J and clone size, and D and trimming were worked out from the DNA. The sample has 100,000 to 150,000 clones on record, roughly 80% of them singletons. The leading ten clones occupy approximately 10% of the sample.

The cohort comprised more than 550 healthy bone marrow donors. At the time of sampling, all cohort members were nominally healthy, though unrecorded immune exposures were likely present. The donor was CMV seropositive and was included in the group of approximately 310 seropositive cohort members. Every donor gave a peripheral blood sample, and the peripheral blood mononuclear cells from that sample were used for TCR beta sequencing. Genomic DNA was extracted from the blood cell samples with the Qiagen DNeasy Blood Extraction Kit. As regards this clone: Its recognized antigen is unknown. Qualities for individual bases were not recorded, and no much larger clone is one base off.

Overall study outcomes, separate from this receptor: In a later analysis, several top co-occurrence clusters were reported to appear linked to parvovirus B19, influenza, CMV and Epstein-Barr virus. A later genetic analysis reported fewer N-insertions in productive TCRs among donors in an Asian-associated ancestry cluster than the approximately 700-donor mean. Because counts were too low, seventeen rarely observed V segments, including chromosome 9 orphons, were left out of the earlier analysis of a few hundred of the donors. A later genetic analysis associated a missense DCLRE1C variant with V-gene and J-gene trimming of TCR beta chains, and an independent cohort replicated the association. The authors suggested that the approach could potentially be extended to other disease states and immunological phenotypes. Because the 87-base-pair reads could not distinguish some IMGT-functional V segments, including TRBV6-2 and TRBV6-3, those segments were excluded. The cohort was sequenced for TCR beta chains only, and without alpha or paired-chain data the features that could be detected were limited. A further reported finding was that TCR beta sequences accurately predicted the HLA-A and HLA-B alleles for most subjects in the first cohort. A group of highly shared sequence variants was considered likely to be a technical artifact of the sequencing pipeline. According to a later analysis, TCR association rates differed among HLA loci, with DRB1 alleles showing the most associated TCRs and HLA-C alleles showing the fewest. Because some donors lacked HLA typing at each locus, the association tests relied only on the typed subset. Specific HLA alleles were associated with roughly 17,000 TCR beta sequences at a false discovery rate of 0.05 in a later analysis. Linkage disequilibrium might explain the correlated functional status among segregating V segments, but an unknown experimental factor could not be ruled out. A few of the identified cytomegalovirus-associated TCR beta chains were confirmed in vitro to be specific for cytomegalovirus antigens. The presence/absence analyses assumed that sequencing depth was roughly uniform across donors, and that assumption may not be true. In an earlier analysis of around 600 of the donors, most TCR beta V segments were observed in productive rearrangements about 87% or about 30% of the time, broadly matching IMGT annotations. A total of fewer than 200 TCR beta chains were listed by the study as associated with cytomegalovirus. The classifier was reported to diagnose cytomegalovirus status with high specificity and sensitivity in both the original cohort and the validation cohort. While some public TCRs were present in many individuals, most TCR sequences turned up only very rarely across donors. Strong co-occurrence of HLA alleles, especially DR and DQ, made assigning TCR associations to individual alleles difficult. Most CMV-associated TCR beta chains appeared to be HLA-restricted in a later analysis, and the HLA associations seemed to be driven largely by CMV exposure. In a later analysis, HLA-associated TCR beta chains showed more clonal expansion and lower generation probabilities than non-associated chains that were equally common. CMV serostatus was the only immune exposure information available for the cohort.

The sequenced sample consisted of PBMCs. The rearranged segments are TRBV10-2 and TRBJ1-1; tentative D gene TRBD1, with 5 bases matching. The sequence was obtained from a man aged 25-40 years in good health and CMV-seropositive. The CDR3 in this case is CASSESAGGSEAFF. The DNA sequence is as follows: TGCGCCAGCAGTGAGTCTGCGGGGGGGTCTGAAGCTTTCTTT.